This T cell receptor beta chain appears in the sequencing data of a study of T cells in Graves' hyperthyroidism and ophthalmopathy. No ophthalmopathy progression within 18 months constituted stable Graves' hyperthyroidism. Diagnosis of hyperthyroidism was new in patients aged 18 to 65, and its duration was under 2 months. The investigators amplified TCR beta CDR3 regions from RNA transcripts. HTBI primers were the set used in a first-round RT-PCR of the TCR CDR3. From the multiplex PCR reads, TCRdb called clonotypes with MiXCR, one entry per CDR3 protein. The table has around 450,000 distinct CDR3 sequences, approximately 14% seen once. CDR3 length: 12 amino acids. Germline V gives CDR1 SQVTM, CDR2 ANQGSEA. The V end lost 5 bases, the J end lost 4 bases, and 12 bases lay between the germline ends. About this clonotype: Its antigen remains unknown.

Study-level findings and limits: The blood repertoire included most of the expanded thyroid clonotypes above 0.001.

The TCR comes from a woman between 18 and 29 years old with Graves' hyperthyroidism. Sequenced sample: blood. The J gene is TRBJ2-7, the V gene TRBV29-1; no clear D gene. Here the CDR3 reads CSVLVEVYEQYF. As DNA, the CDR3 is TGCAGCGTTTTAGTGGAAGTTTACGAGCAGTACTTC.